Following are 3 T cell receptor beta chains from one sample sequenced in a study of blood T cell repertoires in COVID-19. The protocol was immunoSEQ multiplex PCR, while the TCRdb copy is restricted to in-frame clones and leaves out a portion. The sample includes about 160,000 clones, 65% to 85% seen only once; the top ten take 3.7%. Material: peripheral blood. Receptor source: an elderly woman with acute or convalescent COVID-19.

The rearrangement joins TRBV24-1 to TRBJ2-5; the match to TRBD2 covers 7 bases. Germline CDR1 and CDR2: KGHDR and SFDVKD. The length of the CDR3 is 16 residues. With 5 bases clipped from V and 5 bases from J, the junction kept 13 bases outside the gene matches. The CDR3 is CATSARRLAGGETQYF. The CDR3 region has the DNA TGTGCCACCAGTGCCCGCCGCTTAGCGGGCGGTGAGACCCAGTACTTC.

This clone was detected only once. This chain uses TRBV7-9 with TRBJ1-6; a weak D match, TRBD1 (6 bases). Germline values: CDR1 SEHNR, CDR2 FQNEAQ (reference sequence). The CDR3 runs to 15 residues. V was trimmed by 6 bases and J by 7 bases, leaving 16 bases between them. CDR3 nucleotide sequence: TGTGCCAGCAGTGGAACCGGGACATCCAATTCACCCCTCCACTTT. Translated, it gives CASSGTGTSNSPLHF.

The chain carries TRBV10-3 and TRBJ2-2; the match to TRBD1 covers 11 bases. From germline, CDR1 is ENHRY and CDR2 SYGVKD. V gave up 10 bases and J gave up 4 bases; unmatched junction bases: 14. This CDR3 is built from 17 residues. Here the CDR3 reads CATGSGWTGGFTGELFF. CDR3 DNA sequence: TGTGCCACCGGGTCGGGGTGGACAGGGGGCTTCACCGGGGAGCTGTTTTTT.